This T cell receptor beta chain is from a study of shared clonotypes between healthy human individuals. Findings of the study overall: Among donors, clonotype sharing was expected to be affected by sequencing depth. Enrolling few donors narrowed the genetic and exposure-history diversity that was represented.

The CDR3 length is 14 residues. The germline CDR1 and CDR2 sequences are MDHEN and SYDVKM. V lost 3 bases and J lost 6, with 14 bases in between. For this clone: Its antigen is undetermined.

The protocol was immunoSEQ multiplex PCR, while the TCRdb copy is restricted to in-frame clones and leaves out a portion. Here the sample spans roughly 1,600,000 clones, approximately 98.5% being singletons. The sequence was obtained from a man younger than 40 in good health. The source material was naive CD4+ T cells sorted from blood. Noted subset: CD45RA+ positively selected. The V gene is TRBV28, the J gene TRBJ1-2; D remains unclear. Here the CDR3 DNA reads TGTGCCAGCAGTTTCCCCGCTCGCACGGATGGCTACACCTTC. Encoded protein: CASSFPARTDGYTF.